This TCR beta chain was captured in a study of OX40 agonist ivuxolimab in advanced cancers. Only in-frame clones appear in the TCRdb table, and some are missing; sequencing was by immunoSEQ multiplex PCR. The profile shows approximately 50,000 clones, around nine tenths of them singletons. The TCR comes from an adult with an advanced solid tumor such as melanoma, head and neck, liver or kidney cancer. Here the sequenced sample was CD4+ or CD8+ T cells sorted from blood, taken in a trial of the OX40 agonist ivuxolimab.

Here the CDR3 DNA reads TGTGCCAGCAGCCCCGGACTAGACAATGAGCAGTTCTTC. Translated: CASSPGLDNEQFF. The V call is TRBV6-5, the J call TRBJ2-1; 7 bases align to TRBD2. Germline CDR1 is MNHEY and CDR2 is SVGAGI. V shed 6 bases and J 5 bases; nucleotides not matched to a gene: 4. This CDR3 comprises 13 residues.